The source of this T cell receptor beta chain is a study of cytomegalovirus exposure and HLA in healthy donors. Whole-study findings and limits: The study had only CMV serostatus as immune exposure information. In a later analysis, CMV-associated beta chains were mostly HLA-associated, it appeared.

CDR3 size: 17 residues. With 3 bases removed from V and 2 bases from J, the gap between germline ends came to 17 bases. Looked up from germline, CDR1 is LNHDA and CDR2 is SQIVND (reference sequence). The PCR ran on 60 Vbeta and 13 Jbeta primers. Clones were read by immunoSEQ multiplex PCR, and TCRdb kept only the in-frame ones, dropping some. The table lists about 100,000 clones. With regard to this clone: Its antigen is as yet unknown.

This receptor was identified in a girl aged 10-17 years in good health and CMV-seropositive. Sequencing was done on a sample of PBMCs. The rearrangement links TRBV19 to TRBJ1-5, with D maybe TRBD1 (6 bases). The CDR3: CASSIPRGGIGNQPQHF. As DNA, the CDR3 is TGTGCCAGTAGTATTCCCAGGGGAGGGATTGGCAATCAGCCCCAGCATTTT.